This is a list of T cell receptor beta chains from one sample in a study of response to subunit inactivated influenza vaccine. TCRdb processed the RT-PCR reads anew with MiXCR; each CDR3 protein has one entry. The sample gives under 950,000 distinct CDR3 sequences, around 20% of which show up once; roughly 10% is in the top ten. Sequencing was performed on PBMCs from blood, taken less than 6 days after vaccination. Receptors originate from a man over 45 who received an inactivated influenza vaccine. Each CDR3 is given with its conserved first and last residue. The D gene is left open where the match is weak. Some rows have no size entry. The others give once, few or many, or a class for an expanded clone.

CSAYRDRGFATNEKLFF	TGCAGTGCCTACAGGGACAGGGGTTTTGCAACTAATGAAAAACTGTTTTTT	TRBJ1-4	-	TRBV20-1	TRBD1
CASSQDRREKLFF	TGTGCCAGCAGCCAAGACAGGCGGGAAAAACTGTTTTTT	TRBJ1-4	-	TRBV12-3/TRBV12-4	-
CSATQGDTQYF	TGCAGTGCTACCCAGGGCGATACGCAGTATTTT	TRBJ2-3	many	TRBV20-1	-
CSARTGLYEQYF	TGCAGTGCTAGAACGGGACTCTACGAGCAGTACTTC	TRBJ2-7	-	TRBV20-1	-
CASSPPDGNTEAFF	TGTGCCAGCTCACCACCAGATGGGAACACTGAAGCTTTCTTT	TRBJ1-1	few	TRBV18	-
CAFSLVEVWTDMNTEAFF	TGTGCCTTCAGTTTAGTAGAGGTCTGGACAGACATGAACACTGAAGCTTTCTTT	TRBJ1-1	few	TRBV12-3/TRBV12-4	-
CSARDYGQPSYEQYF	TGCAGTGCTAGAGATTACGGACAGCCCTCCTACGAGCAGTACTTC	TRBJ2-7	-	TRBV20-1	-
CASSQSRAQSSPLHF	TGTGCCAGCAGCCAATCCCGGGCACAGTCCTCACCCCTCCACTTT	TRBJ1-6	-	TRBV16	-
CSVARQGPTDTQYF	TGCAGCGTTGCTAGACAGGGGCCGACAGATACGCAGTATTTT	TRBJ2-3	many	TRBV29-1	TRBD1
CASSLGNRAYGYTF	TGTGCCAGCAGCTTAGGGAACAGGGCCTATGGCTACACCTTC	TRBJ1-2	-	TRBV11-2	-
CASSLKAGGPETQYF	TGTGCCAGCAGCCTAAAAGCGGGAGGGCCTGAGACCCAGTACTTC	TRBJ2-5	few	TRBV5-6	TRBD2
CSARRQGQRHEQYF	TGCAGTGCCCGACGCCAGGGGCAACGCCACGAGCAGTACTTC	TRBJ2-7	-	TRBV20-1	-
CASSSTSGSSSYNEQFF	TGCGCCAGCAGCTCCACGTCCGGGTCGAGCTCCTACAATGAGCAGTTCTTC	TRBJ2-1	few	TRBV5-1	-
CSAARDTQHTEAFF	TGCAGTGCTGCGCGGGACACCCAACACACTGAAGCTTTCTTT	TRBJ1-1	-	TRBV20-1	-
CSASTQGRGDHQETQYF	TGCAGTGCCTCAACACAAGGGCGGGGGGACCACCAAGAGACCCAGTACTTC	TRBJ2-5	-	TRBV20-1	TRBD2
CAISEGGESSTDTQYF	TGTGCCATCAGTGAGGGGGGAGAGAGTAGCACAGATACGCAGTATTTT	TRBJ2-3	many	TRBV10-3	-
CASSYSIGSGPHEQYF	TGTGCCAGCAGTTACTCGATTGGTAGCGGGCCACACGAGCAGTACTTC	TRBJ2-7	-	TRBV6-2/TRBV6-3	TRBD2
CASSQGRAGGQETQYF	TGCGCCAGCAGCCAAGGCCGTGCAGGGGGCCAAGAGACCCAGTACTTC	TRBJ2-5	-	TRBV4-3	TRBD1
CASSLAPGIGYGYTF	TGTGCCAGCAGCTTAGCCCCGGGGATCGGCTATGGCTACACCTTC	TRBJ1-2	few	TRBV7-2	-
CSATGLAGVGEQYF	TGCAGTGCTACGGGACTAGCGGGAGTCGGCGAGCAGTACTTC	TRBJ2-7	few	TRBV20-1	TRBD2
CASSLEVTSGTIYEQYF	TGTGCCAGCAGCTTAGAAGTCACTAGCGGGACCATCTACGAGCAGTACTTC	TRBJ2-7	few	TRBV11-2	TRBD2
CSATPRTGDVGTEAFF	TGCAGCGCCACCCCACGGACAGGGGATGTGGGGACTGAAGCTTTCTTT	TRBJ1-1	-	TRBV29-1	TRBD1